These 18 T cell receptor beta chains were sequenced from one sample in a study of cytomegalovirus exposure and HLA in healthy donors. In the PCR, 60 Vbeta and 13 Jbeta primers were used. TCRdb's copy holds only in-frame clones and misses some; the assay was immunoSEQ multiplex PCR. With approximately 46,000 clones in the sample, the ten largest clones hold roughly 7.3%. The specimen was PBMCs. Receptors originate from a male donor in good health and CMV-seronegative.

The chain couples TRBV29-1 to TRBJ2-5; 7 nucleotides match TRBD1. The J call may be wrong; the DNA end is better matched by TRBJ2-7. There are 16 residues in the CDR3. The V gene's germline CDR1 is SQVTM and CDR2 ANQGSEA. CDR3 nucleotide sequence: TGCAGCGTTGAAGATTGGGACAGCTCCGTGCCATACGAGCAGTACTTC. This translates into CSVEDWDSSVPYEQYF.

V usage is TRBV2 and J usage is TRBJ2-5; possibly TRBD2 for D (6 bases). CDR1 SNHLY and CDR2 FYNNEI come from the germline V gene. V lost 2 bases and J lost 4, with 20 bases in between. The CDR3 is made up of 17 amino acids. The CDR3 spells CASSELWSSVGGETQYF. CDR3 bases: TGTGCCAGCAGTGAACTATGGTCTAGCGTTGGGGGAGAGACCCAGTACTTC.

The chain combines TRBV4-3 with TRBJ1-3; the D is unclear. CDR1 LGHNA and CDR2 YSLEER come from the germline V gene. Trimming removed 2 bases from V and 4 bases from J, with 18 bases in between. The CDR3 is 17 residues long. CDR3 region: CASSQSGSSGTGNTIYF. The CDR3 bases are TGCGCCAGCAGCCAATCAGGATCGTCAGGTACAGGAAACACCATATATTTT.

The J gene is TRBJ1-5, the V gene TRBV27; the D gene is possibly TRBD1 (6 bases). The V end lost 1 base, the J end lost 7 bases, and 17 bases lay between the germline ends. The CDR3 spans 16 residues. CDR1 and CDR2 (germline): MNHEY, SMNVEV (reference sequence). Here the CDR3 reads CASSLWAGESGQPQHF. The CDR3 region has the DNA TGTGCCAGCAGTTTATGGGCAGGGGAGTCTGGACAGCCCCAGCATTTT.

The V gene is TRBV7-9, the J gene TRBJ1-1; D is uncertain. CDR3 length: 14 residues. Trimming left V 6 bases short and J 1 base short, with 12 bases between. CDR1 SEHNR and CDR2 FQNEAQ come from the germline V gene (reference sequence). The CDR3 protein is CASRGDTPNTEAFF. In nucleotides, the CDR3 is TGTGCCAGCAGAGGCGACACCCCGAACACTGAAGCTTTCTTT.

V and J are TRBV28 and TRBJ1-2, with 9 bases fitting TRBD1. The CDR3 totals 15 residues. J lost 4 bases, V lost 4 bases, and 7 bases had no gene match. Germline loops: CDR1 MDHEN, CDR2 SYDVKM. In DNA form, the CDR3 reads TGTGCCAGCAGTTCAACAGGGGGCCAAGGCTATGGCTACACCTTC. Residues: CASSSTGGQGYGYTF.

On this clone: The same CDR3 is also encoded by other DNA sequences in this sample. This chain's CDR3 is CASRGGLNQPQHF. CDR3 nucleotides: TGTGCCAGCAGGGGGGGGCTGAATCAGCCCCAGCATTTT. This sequence joins TRBV5-4 and TRBJ1-5; D is possibly TRBD1 (6 bases). The germline V gene encodes CDR1 SGHNT and CDR2 YYREEE (reference sequence). The CDR3 sequence is 13 residues long. The V and J ends lost 5 bases and 4 bases respectively, with 10 bases between them.

V is TRBV6-5 and J is TRBJ1-1, with D perhaps matching TRBD1 (5 bases). The CDR3 covers 11 residues. Trimming shortened V by 2 bases and J by 7 bases, and 5 bases separated the two germline ends. Looked up from germline, CDR1 is MNHEY and CDR2 is SVGAGI. DNA of the CDR3: TGTGCCAGCAGTTACAGGGGTGAAGCTTTCTTT. Encoded protein: CASSYRGEAFF.

V and J are TRBV4-3 and TRBJ2-1; TRBD2 matches 9 bases. This CDR3 is built from 18 residues. The germline V gene encodes CDR1 LGHNA and CDR2 YSLEER. The J segment lost 0 bases and the V segment lost 2 bases, leaving 8 bases of the junction unmatched. The CDR3: CASSQSSGRLSSYNEQFF. The CDR3 DNA sequence: TGCGCCAGCAGCCAAAGCAGCGGGAGGCTCAGCTCCTACAATGAGCAGTTCTTC.

V is TRBV27 and J is TRBJ2-2, with TRBD2 matching 9 bases. The V segment lost 6 bases and the J segment 8 bases; nucleotides outside the gene matches: 13. The CDR3 has 16 residues. Germline V lookup: CDR1 MNHEY, CDR2 SMNVEV (reference sequence). The CDR3 loop is CASSHGLARTGGELFF. DNA of the CDR3: TGTGCCAGCAGCCATGGACTAGCGAGAACCGGAGGGGAGCTGTTTTTT.

Remarks on this clone: At the DNA level, this CDR3 is encoded by other sequences in the same sample as well. This rearrangement joins TRBV28 to TRBJ2-4, with a tentative D call TRBD2 (6 bases). CDR1 and CDR2 from the germline V gene are MDHEN and SYDVKM. The CDR3 covers 13 residues. The V gene lost 8 bases and the J gene lost 7 bases, with 15 bases spanning the gap. The CDR3 region has the DNA TGTGCCAGCGGCGGACGACGGGAGAACATTCAGTACTTC. This codes for CASGGRRENIQYF.

CDR3 DNA sequence: TGCGCCAGCAGCTTCGGACAGAGCTACGAGCAGTACTTC. Translated: CASSFGQSYEQYF. The rearrangement joins TRBV5-1 to TRBJ2-7, with D possibly TRBD1 on 6 matching bases. CDR1 is SGHRS and CDR2 is YFSETQ in the germline V gene. Trimming cost V 2 bases and J 3 bases, with 9 bases left between them. There are 13 residues in the CDR3.

CDR3 residues: CASSHQDRGSPLHF. CDR3 nucleotide sequence: TGCGCCAGCAGCCATCAGGACAGGGGGTCACCCCTCCACTTT. The genes are TRBV4-1 and TRBJ1-6; 10 nucleotides align to TRBD1. CDR1 is MGHRA and CDR2 is YSYEKL in the germline V gene. The CDR3 is 14 residues long. V shed 3 bases, J shed 10 bases, and the junction held 3 bases outside the gene matches.

This sequence joins TRBV7-9 and TRBJ2-5; TRBD2 matches 8 bases. With V trimmed by 3 bases and J by 4 bases, 13 bases remained unmatched. This CDR3 spans 17 amino acids. Germline CDR1 and CDR2: SEHNR and FQNEAQ (reference sequence). The CDR3 DNA is TGTGCCAGCAGCTTTCTTGGGGGAGCGGGAGTGGTAGAGACCCAGTACTTC. Protein: CASSFLGGAGVVETQYF. Complete variable domain (other parts from reference TRBV7-9 and TRBJ2-5): DTGVSQNPRHKITKRGQNVTFRCDPISEHNRLYWYRQTLGQGPEFLTYFQNEAQLEKSRLLSDRFSAERPKGSFSTLEIQRTEQGDSAMYLCASSFLGGAGVVETQYFGPGTRLLVL.

This sequence joins TRBV12-5 and TRBJ2-7; 7 positions match TRBD1. CDR3 length equals 14 residues. The germline V gene has CDR1 LGHNT and CDR2 FRNRAP. V lost 6 bases to trimming and J lost 6 bases; unmatched junction nucleotides: 11. The CDR3 region is CASGLGQEVSEQYF. The CDR3 nucleotides are TGTGCTAGTGGCCTAGGACAGGAGGTCAGCGAGCAGTACTTC.

The V call is TRBV6-4, the J call TRBJ2-3; D is possibly TRBD2 (5 bases). There are 14 residues in the CDR3. Looked up from germline, CDR1 is MRHNA and CDR2 is SNTAGT. V was trimmed by 2 bases and J by 2 bases, leaving 8 bases between them. The DNA of the CDR3 is TGTGCCAGCAGTGACCGGGATGACACAGATACGCAGTATTTT. Protein: CASSDRDDTDTQYF.

The chain carries TRBV6-5 and TRBJ1-1; 10 bases are shared with TRBD1. The V gene end was trimmed by 6 bases and the J gene end by 2 bases; junction bases not matched to a gene: 3. Germline V gene sequence: CDR1 MNHEY, CDR2 SVGAGI. The CDR3 loop spans 14 amino acids. The CDR3 nucleotides are TGTGCCAGCAGAGGGACAGGGGCTAACACTGAAGCTTTCTTT. Translating gives CASRGTGANTEAFF.

This chain uses TRBV2 with TRBJ2-7; 8 bases line up with TRBD1. In germline, CDR1 is SNHLY, CDR2 FYNNEI. With V trimmed by 4 bases and J by 2 bases, 7 bases remained unmatched. The CDR3 is made up of 15 amino acids. The CDR3 sequence is CASSGTGTRTYEQYF. The CDR3 nucleotides are TGTGCCAGCAGTGGGACAGGGACACGGACCTACGAGCAGTACTTC.